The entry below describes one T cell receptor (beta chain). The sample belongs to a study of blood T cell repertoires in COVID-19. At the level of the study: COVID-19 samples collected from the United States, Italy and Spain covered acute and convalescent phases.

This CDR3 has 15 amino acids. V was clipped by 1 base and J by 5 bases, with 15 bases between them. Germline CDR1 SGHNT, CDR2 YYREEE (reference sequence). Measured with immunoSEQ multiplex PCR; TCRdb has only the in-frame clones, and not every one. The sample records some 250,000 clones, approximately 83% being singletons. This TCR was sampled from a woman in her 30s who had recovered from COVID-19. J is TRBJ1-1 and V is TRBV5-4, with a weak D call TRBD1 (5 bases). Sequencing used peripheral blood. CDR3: CASSLIGGSWTEAFF. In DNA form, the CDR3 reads TGTGCCAGCAGCTTGATCGGGGGATCTTGGACTGAAGCTTTCTTT.